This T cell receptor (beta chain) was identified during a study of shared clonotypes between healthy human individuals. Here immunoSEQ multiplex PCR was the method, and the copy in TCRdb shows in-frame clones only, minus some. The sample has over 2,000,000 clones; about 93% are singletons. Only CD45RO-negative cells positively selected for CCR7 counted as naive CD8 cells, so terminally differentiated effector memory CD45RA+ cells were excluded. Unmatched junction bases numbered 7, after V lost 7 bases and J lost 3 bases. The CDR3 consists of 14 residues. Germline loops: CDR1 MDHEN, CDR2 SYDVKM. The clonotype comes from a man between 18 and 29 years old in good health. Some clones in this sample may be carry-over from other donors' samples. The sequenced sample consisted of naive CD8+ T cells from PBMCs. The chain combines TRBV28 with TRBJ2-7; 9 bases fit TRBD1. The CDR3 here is CASTLQDRGYEQYF. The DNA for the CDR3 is TGTGCCAGCACCCTCCAGGACAGGGGCTACGAGCAGTACTTC.